This is a list of T cell receptor beta chains from one sample in a study of blood T cell repertoires in COVID-19. The protocol was immunoSEQ multiplex PCR, while the TCRdb copy is restricted to in-frame clones and leaves out a portion. The sample comprises tens of thousands of clones, roughly 88% of which are singletons, and over 2.5% rests with the top ten. The sample was peripheral blood. The receptors shown here come from a man in his fifties with active COVID-19. CDR3s include the opening cysteine and the closing phenylalanine or tryptophan. The order of the fields is J gene, V gene, D gene, CDR3 protein, CDR3 DNA. The D gene is left open where the match is weak.

J gene: TRBJ2-1
V gene: TRBV11-2
D gene: TRBD2
CDR3 protein: CASSEREGYNEQFF
CDR3 DNA: TGTGCCAGCAGCGAGCGGGAGGGATACAATGAGCAGTTCTTC

J gene: TRBJ2-7
V gene: TRBV7-2
D gene: TRBD2
CDR3 protein: CASSLSGRLYEQYF
CDR3 DNA: TGTGCCAGCAGCCTGAGCGGGAGGCTCTACGAGCAGTACTTC

J gene: TRBJ2-1
V gene: TRBV5-1
D gene: TRBD1
CDR3 protein: CASSFRQGPSEQFF
CDR3 DNA: TGCGCCAGCAGCTTCAGACAGGGGCCGTCTGAGCAGTTCTTC

J gene: TRBJ2-2
V gene: TRBV27
D gene: NA
CDR3 protein: CAIRDSQNGELFF
CDR3 DNA: TGTGCCATCCGGGACTCCCAAAACGGGGAGCTGTTTTTT

J gene: TRBJ2-2
V gene: TRBV6-2/TRBV6-3
D gene: TRBD2
CDR3 protein: CASSRGSNTGELFF
CDR3 DNA: TGTGCCAGCAGTCGCGGGAGCAACACCGGGGAGCTGTTTTTT

J gene: TRBJ1-1
V gene: TRBV18
D gene: NA
CDR3 protein: CASSPRGGTEAFF
CDR3 DNA: TGTGCCAGCTCACCTCGGGGGGGAACTGAAGCTTTCTTT

J gene: TRBJ1-5
V gene: TRBV4-2
D gene: NA
CDR3 protein: CASSQVSGSGNQPQHF
CDR3 DNA: TGTGCCAGCAGCCAAGTCAGCGGATCGGGCAATCAGCCCCAGCATTTT

J gene: TRBJ2-3
V gene: TRBV27
D gene: NA
CDR3 protein: CASSSWEDSGGTQYF
CDR3 DNA: TGTGCCAGCAGTTCCTGGGAGGACTCAGGGGGTACGCAGTATTTT

J gene: TRBJ1-1
V gene: TRBV5-6
D gene: NA
CDR3 protein: CASSTYRAEAFF
CDR3 DNA: TGTGCCAGCAGCACCTACAGGGCCGAAGCTTTCTTT

J gene: TRBJ2-2
V gene: TRBV6-2/TRBV6-3
D gene: NA
CDR3 protein: CASSRGSPNTGELFF
CDR3 DNA: TGTGCCAGCAGTCGGGGTTCACCGAACACCGGGGAGCTGTTTTTT

J gene: TRBJ2-3
V gene: TRBV4-2
D gene: TRBD2
CDR3 protein: CASSQPGTSGGKDTQYF
CDR3 DNA: TGTGCCAGCAGCCAACCCGGGACTAGCGGGGGAAAGGATACGCAGTATTTT

J gene: TRBJ2-4
V gene: TRBV3-1/TRBV3-2
D gene: NA
CDR3 protein: CASSQLGEGDIQYF
CDR3 DNA: TGTGCCAGCAGCCAGTTGGGGGAGGGGGACATTCAGTACTTC

J gene: TRBJ1-3
V gene: TRBV21-1
D gene: NA
CDR3 protein: CASIITRQAPSGNTIYF
CDR3 DNA: TGTGCCAGCATTATTACTAGACAGGCGCCCTCTGGAAACACCATATATTTT

J gene: TRBJ2-1
V gene: TRBV13
D gene: NA
CDR3 protein: CASSNYRDTIYNEQFF
CDR3 DNA: TGTGCCAGCAGCAACTACCGGGACACCATATACAATGAGCAGTTCTTC

J gene: TRBJ2-1
V gene: TRBV4-3
D gene: TRBD2
CDR3 protein: CASSRLAGVDEQFF
CDR3 DNA: TGCGCCAGCAGCCGGCTAGCGGGGGTGGATGAGCAGTTCTTC

J gene: TRBJ1-3
V gene: TRBV9
D gene: NA
CDR3 protein: CASSVATGLVTDRISGNTIYF
CDR3 DNA: TGTGCCAGCAGCGTAGCTACCGGGCTAGTGACAGACAGGATCTCTGGAAACACCATATATTTT

J gene: TRBJ2-1
V gene: TRBV18
D gene: TRBD2
CDR3 protein: CASSPLLAGGGNEQFF
CDR3 DNA: TGTGCCAGCTCACCCCTCCTAGCGGGAGGGGGGAATGAGCAGTTCTTC